Shown below are 23 T cell receptor beta chains from a single sample sequenced in a study of T-cell reconstitution after alpha-beta-depleted transplantation in children. Construction of the TCRbeta library involved unique molecular identifiers. From the PCR reads, TCRdb called clonotypes with MiXCR, one entry per CDR3 protein. The data show 600,000 to 700,000 distinct CDR3 sequences, around a sixth seen once. This specimen consisted of PBMCs from the stem cell graft donor, obtained from the stem cell graft. Every receptor here comes from a human donor who donated a stem cell graft to a child with acute myeloid leukemia.

The chain joins TRBV6-5 to TRBJ2-1; TRBD2 matches at 9 bases. Germline V gives CDR1 MNHEY, CDR2 SVGAGI. CDR3 length: 19 amino acids. Trimming removed 2 bases from V and 0 bases from J; junction bases left unmatched: 11. CDR3 region: CASSYPQRGAQSSYNEQFF. The CDR3 bases are TGTGCCAGCAGTTACCCCCAGCGGGGGGCTCAGAGCTCCTACAATGAGCAGTTCTTC.

The chain joins TRBV28 to TRBJ2-7; possibly TRBD2 for D (5 bases). Trimming pared 2 bases from V and 7 bases from J, leaving 9 bases between. The CDR3 length is 12 residues. CDR1 is MDHEN, CDR2 SYDVKM, per germline. Written as DNA, the CDR3 is TGTGCCAGCAGTTTACCACGAGGGGAGCAGTACGTC. Its translation is CASSLPRGEQYV.

This clonotype showed up many times. DNA of the CDR3: TGCAGCGTTGAATTAGGGGGGACAAGGGCGGGTCAGTTCTTC. Its protein is CSVELGGTRAGQFF. The chain joins TRBV29-1 to TRBJ2-1; D is possibly TRBD1 or TRBD2 (6 bases each). Trimming took off 2 bases at V and 13 bases at J, with 21 bases between the two ends. Germline loops: CDR1 SQVTM, CDR2 ANQGSEA. This CDR3 comprises 14 residues.

The V call is TRBV6-1, the J call TRBJ2-1; maybe TRBD2 (5 bases). The V gene's germline CDR1 is MNHNS and CDR2 SASEGT. The CDR3 has 15 residues. Trimming shortened V by 6 bases and J by 8 bases, and 20 bases separated the two germline ends. DNA for the CDR3: TGTGCCAGCAGGCCACCCTCCGGACTTTGGGATGAGCAGTTCTTC. This encodes CASRPPSGLWDEQFF.

The genes are TRBV5-4 and TRBJ2-7; TRBD2 matches at 12 bases. Germline-derived CDR1 and CDR2 are SGHNT and YYREEE (reference sequence). V shed 4 bases, J shed 2 bases, and the junction held 7 bases outside the gene matches. CDR3 length: 16 residues. As DNA, the CDR3 is TGTGCCAGCAGCGACCGCACTAGCGGGGGGCCCTACGAGCAGTACGTC. Translation: CASSDRTSGGPYEQYV.

This clonotype has a count of ten or more. V and J are TRBV5-6 and TRBJ1-2, with D perhaps TRBD1 (5 bases). The CDR3 spans 14 residues. Trimming cost V 3 bases and J 4 bases, with 13 bases left between them. Germline V gene lookup returns CDR1 SGHDT and CDR2 YYEEEE. The CDR3 loop reads CASSSIGTGYGYTF. DNA of the CDR3: TGTGCCAGCAGCTCGATAGGGACGGGCTATGGCTACACCTTC.

This clonotype was counted many times. The chain recombines TRBV20-1 with TRBJ1-1, with 9 bases that match TRBD1. This CDR3 region has 15 residues. Germline CDR1 DFQATT, CDR2 SNEGSKA (reference sequence). The trim removed 4 bases at V and 1 base at J, leaving 7 bases unmatched. The chain's CDR3 is CSATTGQGSNTEAFF. CDR3 in DNA: TGCAGTGCTACAACGGGACAGGGTTCGAACACTGAAGCTTTCTTT.

This clonotype was seen a handful of times. The genes are TRBV2 and TRBJ1-2; D is ambiguous. Germline V lookup: CDR1 SNHLY, CDR2 FYNNEI. This CDR3 contains 11 residues. The V end was cut by 10 bases, the J end by 0 bases, with 6 bases between. CDR3 residues: CATQANYGYTF. The CDR3 DNA reads as TGTGCCACCCAGGCTAACTATGGCTACACCTTC.

This clonotype appeared once. The CDR3 coding sequence is TGTGCCAGCAGTATCGGCTCCCTGAATAACTATGGCTACACCTTC. Amino acid sequence: CASSIGSLNNYGYTF. V is TRBV7-2 and J is TRBJ1-2; the D is unclear. The V and J ends lost 6 bases and 1 base respectively, with 15 bases between them. This CDR3 comprises 15 residues. Germline CDR1 SGHTA, CDR2 FQGNSA.

This chain links TRBV12-3 or TRBV12-4 with TRBJ1-6; possibly TRBD1 for D (6 bases). The CDR3 loop spans 14 amino acids. Trimming cost V 7 bases and J 10 bases, with 17 bases left between them. DNA of the CDR3: TGTGCCAGCAAGAACTGGGACATTGGCTCACCCCTCCACTTT. It specifies CASKNWDIGSPLHF.

The chain combines TRBV6-5 with TRBJ1-5; tentatively, D is TRBD1 (5 bases). The CDR3 totals 14 residues. Trimming pared 0 bases from V and 7 bases from J, leaving 10 bases between. From germline, CDR1 is MNHEY and CDR2 SVGAGI. The CDR3 DNA is TGTGCCAGCAGTTACTCGGGGACCGGACAGCCCCAGCATTTT. Protein sequence: CASSYSGTGQPQHF.

This clonotype appeared many times. The chain joins TRBV20-1 to TRBJ1-5; tentative D call: TRBD1 (5 bases). Germline assignment: CDR1 DFQATT and CDR2 SNEGSKA (reference sequence). The V end was cut by 4 bases, the J end by 5 bases, with 12 bases between. This CDR3 comprises 13 residues. CDR3 sequence reads: CSATHGGDQPQHF. The DNA for the CDR3 is TGCAGTGCTACCCATGGGGGGGATCAGCCCCAGCATTTT.

This clonotype was picked up many times. This chain links TRBV20-1 with TRBJ1-2, with a tentative D call TRBD1 (5 bases). Germline V CDR1 and CDR2: DFQATT, SNEGSKA (reference sequence). This CDR3 has 13 residues. Between the trimmed V and J ends, which lost 6 bases and 3 bases, there was a span of 14 bases. DNA of the CDR3: TGCAGTGCCAGCATAAGGGGCTACTATGGCTACACCTTC. Its translation is CSASIRGYYGYTF.

This clonotype was seen repeatedly, ten times or more. This chain connects TRBV20-1 to TRBJ2-1; D gene unclear. The germline V gene encodes CDR1 DFQATT and CDR2 SNEGSKA (reference sequence). V lost 4 bases and J 3 bases, leaving 19 bases between the germline ends. The CDR3 runs 16 residues. The CDR3 spells CSATPTLRGLYNEQFF. CDR3 coding DNA: TGCAGTGCTACCCCCACACTCAGAGGTCTCTACAATGAGCAGTTCTTC.

This clonotype came up a few times. V and J are TRBV7-2 and TRBJ1-1; the D gene is possibly TRBD1 (6 bases). Trimming cost V 5 bases and J 5 bases, with 12 bases left between them. Germline V gives CDR1 SGHTA, CDR2 FQGNSA. This CDR3 region has 13 residues. The CDR3 region is CASSRGGWTEAFF. The CDR3 DNA is TGTGCCAGCAGCCGAGGGGGTTGGACTGAAGCTTTCTTT.

There are many counts of this clonotype. The chain carries TRBV9 and TRBJ2-1; maybe TRBD1 (8 bases). V lost 6 bases to trimming and J lost 7 bases, with 26 bases between them. CDR1 is SGDLS, CDR2 YYNGEE, per germline. CDR3 length: 17 amino acids. CDR3 sequence reads: CASIVEGGTGYQNEQFF. Here the CDR3 DNA reads TGTGCCAGCATCGTTGAGGGGGGGACAGGCTATCAAAATGAGCAGTTCTTC.

Many counts were recorded for this clonotype. The chain has TRBV20-1 and TRBJ1-1; D might be TRBD1 (5 bases). Germline V gene lookup returns CDR1 DFQATT and CDR2 SNEGSKA (reference sequence). Trimming stripped 3 bases from V and 1 base from J, with 18 bases between. The CDR3 spans 16 residues. The CDR3 nucleotides read TGCAGTGCTAGGATACGAGTCGTGGGGCAGAACACTGAAGCTTTCTTT. Residues: CSARIRVVGQNTEAFF.

The rearrangement uses TRBV5-1 and TRBJ1-1, with no clear D. Per the germline V gene, CDR1 is SGHRS and CDR2 is YFSETQ. Trimming took off 1 base at V and 0 bases at J, with 16 bases between the two ends. This CDR3 contains 17 residues. CDR3 protein: CASSLYWAAPMNTEAFF. CDR3 nucleotide sequence: TGCGCCAGCAGCTTGTATTGGGCAGCCCCTATGAACACTGAAGCTTTCTTT.

This clonotype was seen more than once but under ten times. V usage is TRBV9 and J usage is TRBJ2-3; 11 nucleotides agree with TRBD2. J gave up 2 bases and V 5 bases, and 4 bases lay outside the gene matches. CDR1 is SGDLS and CDR2 is YYNGEE in the germline V gene. The CDR3 has 15 residues. In DNA, the CDR3 is TGTGCCAGCAGTGCGGGACTAGCGGCCACAGATACGCAGTATTTT. It codes for CASSAGLAATDTQYF.

As for this clonotype: One junction end does not reproduce the germline sequence, and a read error may be involved. The chain links TRBV10-3 to TRBJ2-7; D possibly corresponds to TRBD2 (5 bases). CDR1 is ENHRY and CDR2 is SYGVKD in the germline V gene. The CDR3 is made up of 13 amino acids. The CDR3 DNA follows: TGTGCCATCAGTGACCCGGGAACCTACGAGCGGTACTTC. Residues: CAISDPGTYERYF.

This clonotype was detected ten times or more. V gene TRBV7-3 combines with J gene TRBJ2-2; no reliable D call. Germline CDR1 is SGHTA and CDR2 is FQGTGA. This CDR3 spans 15 amino acids. Trimming removed 5 bases at V and 2 bases at J, with 12 bases between. The CDR3 DNA is TGTGCCAGCAGCAACAAGCCAGCCAACACCGGGGAGCTGTTTTTT. It specifies CASSNKPANTGELFF. Using reference TRBV7-3 and TRBJ2-2 for the parts outside the CDR3, the full variable domain is GAGVSQTPSNKVTEKGKYVELRCDPISGHTALYWYRQSLGQGPEFLIYFQGTGAADDSGLPNDRFFAVRPEGSVSTLKIQRTERGDSAVYLCASSNKPANTGELFFGEGSRLTVL.

The sample holds a few counts of this clonotype. The chain carries TRBV7-9 and TRBJ1-4; D gene unclear. The CDR3 sequence is 15 residues long. Germline CDR1 is SEHNR and CDR2 is FQNEAQ (reference sequence). V lost 3 bases and J lost 5, with 13 bases in between. The CDR3 loop reads CASSFLGGPNEKLFF. Here the CDR3 DNA reads TGTGCCAGCAGCTTCCTTGGTGGTCCCAATGAAAAACTGTTTTTT.

This clonotype was recorded many times. The chain uses TRBV7-2 and TRBJ2-5; 7 bases match TRBD2. V lost 0 bases and J lost 3; bases outside the gene matches: 1. The CDR3 has 14 amino acids. CDR1 SGHTA and CDR2 FQGNSA come from the germline V gene. The CDR3 region has the DNA TGTGCCAGCAGCTTAGCAAGCGGGGAAGAGACCCAGTACTTC. Translated, it gives CASSLASGEETQYF.